This T cell receptor beta chain was recovered during a study of blood T cell repertoires in COVID-19. The J segment lost 6 bases and the V segment lost 0 bases, leaving 5 bases of the junction unmatched. The CDR3 consists of 15 residues. Germline lookup yields CDR1 LGHDT and CDR2 YNNKEL (reference sequence). Sequencing was performed with immunoSEQ multiplex PCR; in TCRdb, only in-frame clones are kept and a portion is missing. Of approximately 180,000 clones in the sample, 75% to 95% were seen once. The sequencing input was peripheral blood. This receptor was identified in a man aged 45-65 years with acute or convalescent COVID-19. The V call is TRBV3-1 (or the pseudogene TRBV3-2), the J call TRBJ1-2; 9 bases agree with TRBD1. The CDR3 coding sequence is TGTGCCAGCAGCCAAGAAGCCGGGACAGGGCATGGCTACACCTTC. Its translation is CASSQEAGTGHGYTF.